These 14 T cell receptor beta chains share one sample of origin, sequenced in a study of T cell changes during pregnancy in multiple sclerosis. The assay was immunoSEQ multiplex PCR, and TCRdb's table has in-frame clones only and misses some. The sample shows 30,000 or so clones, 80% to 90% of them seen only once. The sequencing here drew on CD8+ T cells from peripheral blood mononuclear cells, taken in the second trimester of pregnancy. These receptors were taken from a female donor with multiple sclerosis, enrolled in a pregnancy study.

The CDR3 spells CASSLAGGPSYEQYF. The CDR3 DNA reads as TGTGCCAGCAGCTTAGCGGGGGGGCCATCCTACGAGCAGTACTTC. The chain combines TRBV7-9 with TRBJ2-7, with D maybe TRBD2 (7 bases). The CDR3 totals 15 residues. V was cut by 0 bases and J by 1 base, with 10 bases left in between. The germline V gene encodes CDR1 SEHNR and CDR2 FQNEAQ (reference sequence).

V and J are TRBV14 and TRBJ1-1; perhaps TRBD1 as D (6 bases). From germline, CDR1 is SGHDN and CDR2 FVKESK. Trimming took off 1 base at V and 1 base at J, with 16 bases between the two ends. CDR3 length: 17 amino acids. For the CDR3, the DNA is TGTGCCAGCAGCCAAGGGGACAAACTGAGGACGAACACTGAAGCTTTCTTT. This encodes CASSQGDKLRTNTEAFF.

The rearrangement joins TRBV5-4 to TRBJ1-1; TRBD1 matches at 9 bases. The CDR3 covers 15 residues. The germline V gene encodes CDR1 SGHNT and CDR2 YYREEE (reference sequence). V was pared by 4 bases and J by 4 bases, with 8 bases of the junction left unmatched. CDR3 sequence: CASSPQGAGVTEAFF. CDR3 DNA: TGTGCCAGCAGCCCACAGGGGGCCGGAGTCACTGAAGCTTTCTTT.

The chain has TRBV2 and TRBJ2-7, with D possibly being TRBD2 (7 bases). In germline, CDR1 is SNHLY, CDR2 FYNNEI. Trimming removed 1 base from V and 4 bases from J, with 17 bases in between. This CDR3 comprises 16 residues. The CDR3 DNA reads TGTGCCAGCAGTGAAGGTCGGGGGGCGCGTAGGTACGAGCAGTACTTC. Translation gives CASSEGRGARRYEQYF.

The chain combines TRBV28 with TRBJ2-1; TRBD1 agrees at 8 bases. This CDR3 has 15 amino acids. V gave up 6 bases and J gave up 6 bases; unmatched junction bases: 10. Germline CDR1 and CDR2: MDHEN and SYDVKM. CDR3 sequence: CASSFGQGDRNEQFF. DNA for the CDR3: TGTGCCAGCAGCTTCGGACAGGGAGATCGCAATGAGCAGTTCTTC. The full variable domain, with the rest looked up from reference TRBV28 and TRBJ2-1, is DVKVTQSSRYLVKRTGEKVFLECVQDMDHENMFWYRQDPGLGLRLIYFSYDVKMKEKGDIPEGYSVSREKKERFSLILESASTNQTSMYLCASSFGQGDRNEQFFGPGTRLTVL.

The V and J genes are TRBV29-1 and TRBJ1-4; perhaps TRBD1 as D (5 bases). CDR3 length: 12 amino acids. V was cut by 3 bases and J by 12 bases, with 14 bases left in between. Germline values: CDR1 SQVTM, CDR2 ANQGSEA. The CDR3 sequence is CSVELRGGELFF. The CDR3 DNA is TGCAGCGTTGAGCTACGCGGAGGGGAACTGTTTTTT.

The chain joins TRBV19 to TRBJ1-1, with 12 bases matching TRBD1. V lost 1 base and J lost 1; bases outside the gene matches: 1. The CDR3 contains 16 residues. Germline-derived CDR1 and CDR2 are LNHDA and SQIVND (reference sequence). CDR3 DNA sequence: TGTGCCAGTAGTATAGGGGACAGGGGGCCGAACACTGAAGCTTTCTTT. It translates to CASSIGDRGPNTEAFF.

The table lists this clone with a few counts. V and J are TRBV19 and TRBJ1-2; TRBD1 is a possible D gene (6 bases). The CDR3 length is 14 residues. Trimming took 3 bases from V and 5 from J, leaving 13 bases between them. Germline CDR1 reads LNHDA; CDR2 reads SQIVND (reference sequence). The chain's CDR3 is CASSILGQRYGYTF. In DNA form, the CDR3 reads TGTGCCAGTAGTATCCTTGGACAGCGTTATGGCTACACCTTC.

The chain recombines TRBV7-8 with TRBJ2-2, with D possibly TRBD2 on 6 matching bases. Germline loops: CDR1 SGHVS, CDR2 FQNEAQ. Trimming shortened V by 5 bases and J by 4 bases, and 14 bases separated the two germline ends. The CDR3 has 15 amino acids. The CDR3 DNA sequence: TGTGCCAGCAGCCCTATCCGGGGGAGCACCGGGGAGCTGTTTTTT. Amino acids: CASSPIRGSTGELFF.

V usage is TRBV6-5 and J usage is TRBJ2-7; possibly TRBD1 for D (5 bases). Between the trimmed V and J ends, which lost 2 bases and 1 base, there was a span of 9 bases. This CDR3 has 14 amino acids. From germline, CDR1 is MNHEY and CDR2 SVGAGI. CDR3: CASSYMQGSYEQYF. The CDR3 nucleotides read TGTGCCAGCAGTTACATGCAGGGTTCCTACGAGCAGTACTTC.

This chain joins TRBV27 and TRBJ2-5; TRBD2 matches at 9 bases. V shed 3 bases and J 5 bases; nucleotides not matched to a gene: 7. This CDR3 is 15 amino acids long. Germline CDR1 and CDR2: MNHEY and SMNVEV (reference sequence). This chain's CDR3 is CASSFSGTSRETQYF. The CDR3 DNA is TGTGCCAGCAGTTTCTCCGGGACTAGCAGGGAGACCCAGTACTTC.

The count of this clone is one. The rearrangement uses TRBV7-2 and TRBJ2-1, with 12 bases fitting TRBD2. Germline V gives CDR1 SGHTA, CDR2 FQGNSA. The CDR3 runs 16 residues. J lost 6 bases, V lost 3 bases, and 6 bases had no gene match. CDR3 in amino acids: CASSFTSGGYRNEQFF. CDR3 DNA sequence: TGTGCCAGCAGCTTTACTAGCGGGGGGTATCGCAATGAGCAGTTCTTC.

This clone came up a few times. In DNA form, the CDR3 reads TGTGCCAGCAGCTTACCCCCGGCGGGCACTAATGAAAAACTGTTTTTT. Protein product: CASSLPPAGTNEKLFF. The rearrangement uses TRBV7-9 and TRBJ1-4, with D uncertain. V was clipped by 2 bases and J by 2 bases, with 12 bases between them. This CDR3 has 16 residues. Germline CDR1 SEHNR, CDR2 FQNEAQ (reference sequence).

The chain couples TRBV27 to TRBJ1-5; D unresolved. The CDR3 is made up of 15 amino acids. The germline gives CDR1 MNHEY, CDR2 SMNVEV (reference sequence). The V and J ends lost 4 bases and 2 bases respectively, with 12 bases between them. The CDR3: CASSYSTFGNQPQHF. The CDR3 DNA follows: TGTGCCAGCAGTTACTCGACATTCGGCAATCAGCCCCAGCATTTT.